This T cell receptor beta chain is from a study of preoperative IRX-2 immunotherapy in early breast cancer. Measured with immunoSEQ multiplex PCR; TCRdb has only the in-frame clones, and not every one. The sample contains around 34,000 clones, over 90% of which appear only once. The length of the CDR3 is 16 residues. V lost 1 base and J lost 3, with 13 bases in between. The germline gives CDR1 LGHNA, CDR2 YNFKEQ. The sample's treatment: preoperative locoregional IRX-2 cytokine immunotherapy. Samples came from a phase Ib trial of preoperative locoregional IRX-2 cytokine immunotherapy. Sampling was carried out from a patient treated with IRX-2 immunotherapy. The chain combines TRBV4-2 with TRBJ1-5; no clear D gene. The sequence was obtained from a human donor with breast cancer. DNA for the CDR3: TGTGCCAGCAGCCAAGGGCAATCCAGGTACAATCAGCCCCAGCATTTT. Its translation: CASSQGQSRYNQPQHF.